The sample holds many counts of the clone carrying this TCR beta chain. For the second PCR, which ran for about 6 to 11 cycles, a sample-barcoded 5' primer and a J-beta primer mix were used. Each CDR3 protein gets one entry after TCRdb re-called the 5' RACE reads with MiXCR. The repertoire holds roughly 680,000 distinct CDR3 sequences, 45% to 60% seen once, with approximately 15% in the top ten. The sample originates from a study of blood T cells in healthy people across ages. V gave up 1 base and J gave up 5 bases, with 16 bases separating them. Per germline, CDR1 SGHNT and CDR2 YENEEA. This CDR3 is 16 amino acids long.

The clonotype originates from a woman of 80 years or more in good health. Source material: blood. This sequence joins TRBV11-3 and TRBJ2-3; either TRBD1 or TRBD2 may fit D (5 bases each). The CDR3 DNA is TGTGCCAGCAGCTTAGGATTGGGGGTAGGCGAAGATACGCAGTATTTT. It codes for CASSLGLGVGEDTQYF.